This TCR beta chain was found in a study of blood T cell repertoires in COVID-19. In the study overall: Both acute and convalescent COVID-19 samples were obtained from the United States, Italy and Spain.

This clone is a singleton in its sample. The table came from immunoSEQ multiplex PCR; TCRdb's copy has only in-frame clones and leaves some out. In the table there are about 59,000 clones, 81% of which are singletons. Germline V gene sequence: CDR1 SEHNR, CDR2 FQNEAQ (reference sequence). V lost 2 bases to trimming and J lost 9 bases, with 8 bases between them. The CDR3 covers 12 residues. The receptor comes from a man aged 55-75 years with COVID-19, enrolled during active disease. This chain links TRBV7-9 with TRBJ2-1; no reliable D call. The specimen sequenced was peripheral blood. This CDR3 reads CASSLLSGEQFF. The DNA of the CDR3 is TGTGCCAGCAGCTTACTCTCGGGTGAGCAGTTCTTC.